This T cell receptor (beta chain) was found in a study of shared clonotypes between healthy human individuals. The naive CD8 population came from CD45RO-negative cells selected for CCR7, without terminally differentiated effector memory CD45RA+ cells. Libraries were prepared by immunoSEQ multiplex PCR; TCRdb keeps only in-frame clonotypes and omits some of them. The data hold 1.5 million to 2.5 million clones, with roughly 95% observed a single time. Study results and limitations: Non-shared clonotypes showed lower generation probabilities than clonotypes common to all four donors. Memory subsets generally showed smaller estimated richness than naive subsets did.

Trimming left V 5 bases short and J 2 bases short, with 10 bases between. Germline CDR1 is LNHNV and CDR2 is YYDKDF (reference sequence). This CDR3 contains 13 residues. A note on this clone: Its matching antigen is unknown.

The sequence was collected from a man younger than 35 in good health. Specimen: naive CD8+ T cells sorted from blood. The chain has TRBV15 and TRBJ2-7; D uncertain. CDR3 sequence reads: CATSYGLTYEQYF. The CDR3, as DNA: TGTGCCACCAGCTATGGGTTAACCTACGAGCAGTACTTC.